This TCR beta chain was captured by sequencing in a study of blood T cell repertoires in COVID-19. Study-level information: Sample material is recorded as cDNA or gDNA derived from T cells, B-cell-depleted T cells, or PBMCs.

Participant-reported clinical history was the basis for cohort assignment. Unmatched junction bases numbered 7, after V lost 3 bases and J lost 3 bases. The CDR3 has 17 residues. CDR1 and CDR2 (germline): KGHDR, SFDVKD. Authors' data handling: It was from reference gene primer amplification that nucleated cell counts were estimated. The method was immunoSEQ multiplex PCR; TCRdb's version includes in-frame clones alone and lacks a portion of them. Clone size and V and J calls were adopted from that table, with D and trimming inferred from the DNA. The data contain 150,000 or so clones, about 75% of them singletons.

The source material was PBMCs or T cells enriched from blood (not recorded which). The V call is TRBV24-1, the J call TRBJ2-3; 11 positions match TRBD1. The source of this sequence is a woman between 45 and 60 years old who had recovered from COVID-19. Here the CDR3 DNA reads TGTGCCACCAGTGATCGGACAGGGGGCGGAGGAACAGATACGCAGTATTTT. Its translation: CATSDRTGGGGTDTQYF.